Shown below are 13 T cell receptor beta chains from a single sample sequenced in a study of blood T cell repertoires in COVID-19. Profiling relied on immunoSEQ multiplex PCR, and the TCRdb table lists in-frame clones only, not all of them. The sample carries around 250,000 clones, roughly nine tenths recorded once. Sequencing used PBMCs or T cells enriched from blood (not recorded which). The receptors here all came from a human donor in a cohort exposed to, infected with or recovered from COVID-19 (not recorded which). The donor label of this sample is uncertain.

This clone turned up a few times. The chain couples TRBV19 to TRBJ1-5; 9 bases map to TRBD1. Trimming removed 0 bases from V and 7 bases from J; junction bases left unmatched: 4. From germline, CDR1 is LNHDA and CDR2 SQIVND (reference sequence). The CDR3 length is 15 residues. The CDR3 spells CASSIEGQGGQPQHF. The CDR3 DNA reads TGTGCCAGTAGTATAGAGGGACAGGGTGGACAGCCCCAGCATTTT.

This clone has only one observation. The chain recombines TRBV5-6 with TRBJ2-2; 7 bases align to TRBD1. CDR1 is SGHDT, CDR2 YYEEEE, per germline. Losses at the gene ends were 3 bases for V and 3 bases for J; bases not matched to a gene: 8. This CDR3 comprises 16 residues. The CDR3, as DNA: TGTGCCAGCAGCTACCCGACAGGGATCCACACCGGGGAGCTGTTTTTT. Encoded protein: CASSYPTGIHTGELFF.

This sequence joins TRBV3-1 (or the pseudogene TRBV3-2) and TRBJ2-7; 8 positions agree with TRBD1. This CDR3 has 13 amino acids. The V gene end was trimmed by 5 bases and the J gene end by 2 bases; junction bases not matched to a gene: 2. Looked up from germline, CDR1 is LGHDT and CDR2 is YNNKEL (reference sequence). This CDR3 reads CASSIQGAYEQYF. In DNA form, the CDR3 reads TGTGCCAGCAGCATACAGGGGGCCTACGAGCAGTACTTC.

In nucleotides, the CDR3 is TGTGCCAGCAGCTCAACAGAGTCGCCCTCACCCCTCCACTTT. Translating gives CASSSTESPSPLHF. The chain employs TRBV5-4 and TRBJ1-6; D is unresolved. This CDR3 is built from 14 residues. Germline-derived CDR1 and CDR2 are SGHNT and YYREEE (reference sequence). V dropped 3 bases and J dropped 10 bases, with 14 bases sitting between them.

This chain joins TRBV29-1 and TRBJ2-1, with TRBD1 matching over 8 bases. The V gene end was trimmed by 2 bases and the J gene end by 3 bases; junction bases not matched to a gene: 12. The CDR3 totals 17 residues. CDR1 is SQVTM, CDR2 ANQGSEA, per germline. The CDR3 nucleotides read TGCAGCGTTGAAAACAGAGGCAGGGGGCTTTTCTACAATGAGCAGTTCTTC. It yields the protein CSVENRGRGLFYNEQFF.

The chain employs TRBV5-4 and TRBJ1-2; no clear D. Germline V gives CDR1 SGHNT, CDR2 YYREEE (reference sequence). The length of the CDR3 is 13 residues. The V gene lost 1 base and the J gene lost 0 bases, with 4 bases spanning the gap. The CDR3 is CASSLLSNYGYTF. The DNA of the CDR3 is TGTGCCAGCAGCTTGCTGTCTAACTATGGCTACACCTTC.

The chain links TRBV5-4 to TRBJ2-3; TRBD1 agrees at 11 bases. The germline CDR1 and CDR2 sequences are SGHNT and YYREEE (reference sequence). The CDR3 runs to 14 residues. V was clipped by 0 bases and J by 15 bases; unmatched bases: 9. CDR3 residues: CASSLEGQGVRQYF. As DNA, the CDR3 is TGTGCCAGCAGCTTGGAGGGACAGGGGGTCCGTCAATATTTT.

Of note for this clone: Other nucleotide sequences from this sample produce the same CDR3. The V call is TRBV12-3 or TRBV12-4, the J call TRBJ1-5; D is undetermined. V shed 3 bases and J shed 2 bases, with 2 bases lying between them. This CDR3 region has 12 residues. The CDR3 is CASSFGNQPQHF. The DNA for the CDR3 is TGTGCCAGCAGTTTCGGCAATCAGCCCCAGCATTTT.

The rearrangement joins TRBV5-1 to TRBJ1-4, with 7 bases lining up with TRBD1. Trimming removed 4 bases from V and 4 bases from J; junction bases left unmatched: 7. Germline V CDR1 and CDR2: SGHRS, YFSETQ. The CDR3 consists of 15 residues. The CDR3, as DNA: TGCGCCAGCAGCGCTGGGGACAGAATTAATGAAAAACTGTTTTTT. Translating it yields CASSAGDRINEKLFF. Based on the CDR3 plus reference TRBV5-1 and TRBJ1-4, the full variable domain is KAGVTQTPRYLIKTRGQQVTLSCSPISGHRSVSWYQQTPGQGLQFLFEYFSETQRNKGNFPGRFSGRQFSNSRSEMNVSTLELGDSALYLCASSAGDRINEKLFFGSGTQLSVL.

V usage is TRBV4-1 and J usage is TRBJ2-5; D is ambiguous. V lost 4 bases to trimming and J lost 6 bases, with 15 bases between them. CDR1 MGHRA and CDR2 YSYEKL come from the germline V gene. The CDR3 contains 14 residues. The CDR3 region has the DNA TGCGCCAGCAGCCGACTCCCCCTGGAGAAGACCCAGTACTTC. Translated: CASSRLPLEKTQYF.

The CDR3 sequence: CASSLFEFRDRPRGYGYTF. The CDR3 bases are TGCGCCAGCAGCTTGTTCGAATTCCGGGACAGACCCCGTGGCTATGGCTACACCTTC. The chain joins TRBV5-1 to TRBJ1-2, with 7 bases lining up with TRBD1. The CDR3 spans 19 residues. Germline V gene data show CDR1 as SGHRS and CDR2 as YFSETQ. Unmatched junction bases numbered 19, after V lost 1 base and J lost 4 bases.

The rearrangement links TRBV28 to TRBJ1-4; 7 nucleotides align to TRBD1. The V and J ends lost 5 bases and 6 bases, in that order; junction bases with no gene match: 6. The CDR3 runs 14 residues. Per germline, CDR1 MDHEN and CDR2 SYDVKM. Here the CDR3 DNA reads TGTGCCAGCAGTCGGTCGCAGGGGGATGAAAAACTGTTTTTT. It specifies CASSRSQGDEKLFF.

CDR3 in amino acids: CASSQEAGGRAIYF. The CDR3 nucleotides are TGCGCCAGCAGCCAAGAAGCGGGGGGCAGGGCTATATATTTT. V gene TRBV4-1 combines with J gene TRBJ1-3; D is perhaps TRBD1 (6 bases). V lost 0 bases to trimming and J lost 13 bases, with 16 bases between them. This CDR3 is built from 14 residues. Germline loops: CDR1 MGHRA, CDR2 YSYEKL.